One sample yielded the 17 T cell receptor beta chains listed below, sequenced in a study of shared clonotypes between healthy human individuals. The protocol was immunoSEQ multiplex PCR, while the TCRdb copy is restricted to in-frame clones and leaves out a portion. Here the sample spans about 1 million clones, more than 60% being singletons. The sequenced sample consisted of memory CD4+ T cells sorted from blood. Subset described: CD45RA-negative fraction. The receptors come from a man aged 18 to 35 in good health.

Points on this clone: Sequence at one end of the junction differs from germline and may be a read error. J is TRBJ1-6 and V is TRBV6-1; possible D gene TRBD1, 5 bases. CDR3 length: 15 amino acids. Germline CDR1 and CDR2: MNHNS and SASEGT. CDR3 amino acids: CASSEGAAKGPPLHF. For the CDR3, the DNA is TGTGCCAGCAGCGAAGGGGCAGCTAAGGGACCACCCCTCCACTTT.

CDR3 in amino acids: CASSESRGNQPQHF. The CDR3 coding sequence is TGTGCCAGCAGTGAAAGCAGGGGAAATCAGCCCCAGCATTTT. The V call is TRBV2, the J call TRBJ1-5; tentatively, D is TRBD1 (6 bases). CDR3 length equals 14 residues. Trimming shortened V by 2 bases and J by 4 bases, and 9 bases separated the two germline ends. In germline, CDR1 is SNHLY, CDR2 FYNNEI.

The rearrangement links TRBV28 to TRBJ1-4; D is unclear. This CDR3 region has 14 residues. The germline V gene has CDR1 MDHEN and CDR2 SYDVKM. Trimming stripped 5 bases from V and 5 bases from J, with 12 bases between. The DNA of the CDR3 is TGTGCCAGCAGTACCTCTGGGAACAATGAAAAACTGTTTTTT. Protein: CASSTSGNNEKLFF.

The chain is built from TRBV19 and TRBJ1-2; D unresolved. The CDR3 is made up of 13 amino acids. Trimming took off 3 bases at V and 4 bases at J, with 9 bases between the two ends. CDR1 LNHDA and CDR2 SQIVND come from the germline V gene (reference sequence). CDR3 DNA: TGTGCCAGTAGTATGCTCGTGAGCTATGGCTACACCTTC. As protein: CASSMLVSYGYTF.

The chain joins TRBV6-5 to TRBJ1-2; TRBD1 agrees at 7 bases. V lost 5 bases and J lost 4; bases outside the gene matches: 7. The length of the CDR3 is 14 residues. Germline V gene data show CDR1 as MNHEY and CDR2 as SVGAGI. DNA for the CDR3: TGTGCCAGCAGTAACAGGGGCGCGTTCTATGGCTACACCTTC. It codes for CASSNRGAFYGYTF.

The gene calls are TRBV11-3 and TRBJ2-7, with D maybe TRBD2 (6 bases). Trimming took off 6 bases at V and 2 bases at J, with 14 bases between the two ends. Germline V gene data show CDR1 as SGHNT and CDR2 as YENEEA. The CDR3 sequence is 14 residues long. The CDR3 DNA is TGTGCCAGCAGTCCTTCGGGACTGCCCTACGAGCAGTACTTC. It encodes CASSPSGLPYEQYF.

The V gene is TRBV19, the J gene TRBJ1-2, with 8 bases fitting TRBD1. The CDR3 is made up of 16 amino acids. The germline CDR1 and CDR2 sequences are LNHDA and SQIVND (reference sequence). Germline trimming cut 1 base from V and 2 bases from J; bases unmatched to any gene: 6. CDR3 protein: CASSIGRTGTNYGYTF. The CDR3 nucleotides read TGTGCCAGTAGTATAGGGCGGACAGGGACGAACTATGGCTACACCTTC.

This chain connects TRBV15 to TRBJ2-7; the D gene is possibly TRBD1 (5 bases). The germline CDR1 and CDR2 sequences are LNHNV and YYDKDF (reference sequence). V was trimmed by 3 bases and J by 2 bases, leaving 14 bases between them. CDR3 length: 15 residues. The CDR3: CATSSKGRGPYEQYF. CDR3 DNA sequence: TGTGCCACCAGCAGTAAGGGAAGGGGCCCCTACGAGCAGTACTTC. The whole variable domain, filled in from reference TRBV15 and TRBJ2-7, reads DAMVIQNPRYQVTQFGKPVTLSCSQTLNHNVMYWYQQKSSQAPKLLFHYYDKDFNNEADTPDNFQSRRPNTSFCFLDIRSPGLGDTAMYLCATSSKGRGPYEQYFGPGTRLTVT.

The CDR3 coding sequence is TGTGCCAGTAGTACCCTCACTAGCGGGTATATGGGGGAGCTGTTTTTT. Amino acid sequence: CASSTLTSGYMGELFF. The gene calls are TRBV19 and TRBJ2-2; 9 bases are shared with TRBD2. This CDR3 has 16 amino acids. Looked up from germline, CDR1 is LNHDA and CDR2 is SQIVND (reference sequence). V lost 4 bases and J lost 8; bases outside the gene matches: 11.

Remarks on this clone: This sample also contains other DNA sequences that code for the same CDR3. The chain combines TRBV30 with TRBJ1-5, with D possibly TRBD1 on 5 matching bases. Germline CDR1 GTSNPN, CDR2 SVGIG (reference sequence). V was trimmed by 0 bases and J by 2 bases, leaving 11 bases between them. CDR3 size: 15 residues. The CDR3 DNA is TGTGCCTGGAGTGTAACGGGCAGGGGCAATCAGCCCCAGCATTTT. The encoded protein is CAWSVTGRGNQPQHF.

Note on this clone: It differs at one base from a far larger clone, so likely a read error. The chain uses TRBV27 and TRBJ2-2; TRBD1 agrees at 11 bases. The germline CDR1 and CDR2 sequences are MNHEY and SMNVEV (reference sequence). Unmatched junction bases numbered 2, after V lost 9 bases and J lost 2 bases. This CDR3 comprises 14 residues. In DNA, the CDR3 is TGTGCCAGTGGACAGGGGGCCAACACCGGGGAGCTGTTTTTT. Residues: CASGQGANTGELFF.

In this sample, this clone turned up many times. The chain employs TRBV5-1 and TRBJ2-2, with D unclear. CDR1 and CDR2 from the germline V gene are SGHRS and YFSETQ. The CDR3 has 14 amino acids. V lost 5 bases and J lost 0, with 8 bases in between. The DNA for the CDR3 is TGCGCCAGCAGTAATCTGCCGAACACCGGGGAGCTGTTTTTT. Encoded protein: CASSNLPNTGELFF.

Notes on this clone: The junction shows a germline mismatch at one end, possibly a read error. The chain couples TRBV6-1 to TRBJ2-7; 12 nucleotides align to TRBD2. CDR1 is MNHNS, CDR2 SASEGT, per germline. The CDR3 covers 14 residues. In nucleotides, the CDR3 is TGTGCCAGCAGTGAAGGACTAGCGGGAGAAGTTCTACTTTTC. Translation: CASSEGLAGEVLLF.

This clone was found once. This chain uses TRBV7-2 with TRBJ1-3; D gene unclear. Germline lookup yields CDR1 SGHTA and CDR2 FQGNSA. The ends were cut back, 6 bases at V and 0 bases at J, with 6 bases in the middle. This CDR3 has 13 amino acids. CDR3 DNA: TGTGCCAGCAGACCGAACTCTGGAAACACCATATATTTT. Protein sequence: CASRPNSGNTIYF.

This clone was detected a few times. The chain has TRBV28 and TRBJ2-6; D is perhaps TRBD2 (5 bases). The V and J ends lost 2 bases and 2 bases respectively, with 10 bases between them. Germline CDR1 is MDHEN and CDR2 is SYDVKM. The CDR3 consists of 16 residues. CDR3 amino acids: CASSLPQTTGANVLTF. The CDR3 nucleotides are TGTGCCAGCAGTTTACCCCAGACTACTGGGGCCAACGTCCTGACTTTC.

The rearrangement links TRBV5-1 to TRBJ1-4; TRBD1 agrees at 9 bases. After removal of 3 bases from V and 4 bases from J, the junction contained 7 bases not matched to a gene. Germline V lookup: CDR1 SGHRS, CDR2 YFSETQ. There are 16 residues in the CDR3. The CDR3 loop reads CASSSRDREGNEKLFF. CDR3 DNA sequence: TGCGCCAGCAGCTCCCGGGACAGGGAGGGTAATGAAAAACTGTTTTTT. Drawing the rest from reference TRBV5-1 and TRBJ1-4, the complete variable domain is KAGVTQTPRYLIKTRGQQVTLSCSPISGHRSVSWYQQTPGQGLQFLFEYFSETQRNKGNFPGRFSGRQFSNSRSEMNVSTLELGDSALYLCASSSRDREGNEKLFFGSGTQLSVL.

The chain couples TRBV7-9 to TRBJ1-5; the D is unclear. V shed 4 bases and J shed 0 bases, with 10 bases lying between them. This CDR3 spans 15 amino acids. CDR1 SEHNR and CDR2 FQNEAQ come from the germline V gene (reference sequence). The CDR3 protein is CASSSARGSNQPQHF. In nucleotides, the CDR3 is TGTGCCAGCAGCTCGGCCCGGGGTAGCAATCAGCCCCAGCATTTT.